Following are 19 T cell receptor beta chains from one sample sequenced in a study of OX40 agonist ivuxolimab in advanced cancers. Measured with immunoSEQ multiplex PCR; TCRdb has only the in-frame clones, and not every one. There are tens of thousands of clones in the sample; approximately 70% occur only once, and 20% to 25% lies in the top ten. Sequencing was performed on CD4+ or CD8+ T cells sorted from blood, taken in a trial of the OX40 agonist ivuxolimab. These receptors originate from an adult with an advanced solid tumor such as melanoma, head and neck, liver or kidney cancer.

CDR3: CASSVATYTGELFF. CDR3 DNA: TGCGCCAGCAGTGTGGCAACGTATACCGGGGAGCTGTTTTTT. This chain connects TRBV5-1 to TRBJ2-2; D gene unclear. In germline, CDR1 is SGHRS, CDR2 YFSETQ. V shed 5 bases and J shed 5 bases, with 13 bases lying between them. The CDR3 covers 14 residues.

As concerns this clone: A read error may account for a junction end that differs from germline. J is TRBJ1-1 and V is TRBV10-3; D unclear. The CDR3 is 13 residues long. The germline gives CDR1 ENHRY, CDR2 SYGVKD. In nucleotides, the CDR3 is TGTGCCAGCAGTTACGCGGATAACACTGAAGCTTTCTTT. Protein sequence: CASSYADNTEAFF.

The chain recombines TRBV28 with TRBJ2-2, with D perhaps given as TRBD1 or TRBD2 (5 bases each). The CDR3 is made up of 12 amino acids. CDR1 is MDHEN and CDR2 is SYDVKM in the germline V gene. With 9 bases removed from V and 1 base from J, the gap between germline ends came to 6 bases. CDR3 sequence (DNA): TGTGCCAGTGGGGGGAACACCGGGGAGCTGTTTTTT. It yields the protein CASGGNTGELFF.

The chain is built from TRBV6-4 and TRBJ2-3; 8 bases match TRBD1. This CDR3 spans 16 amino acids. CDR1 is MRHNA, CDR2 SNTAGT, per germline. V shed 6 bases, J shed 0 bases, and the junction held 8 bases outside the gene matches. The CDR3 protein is CASSDHRGMSTDTQYF. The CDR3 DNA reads TGTGCCAGCAGCGATCACAGGGGGATGAGCACAGATACGCAGTATTTT.

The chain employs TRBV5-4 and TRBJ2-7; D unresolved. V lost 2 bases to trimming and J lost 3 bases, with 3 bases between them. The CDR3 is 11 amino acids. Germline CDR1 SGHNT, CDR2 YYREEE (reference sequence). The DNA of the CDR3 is TGTGCCAGCAGCTTCCTCTACGAGCAGTACTTC. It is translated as CASSFLYEQYF.

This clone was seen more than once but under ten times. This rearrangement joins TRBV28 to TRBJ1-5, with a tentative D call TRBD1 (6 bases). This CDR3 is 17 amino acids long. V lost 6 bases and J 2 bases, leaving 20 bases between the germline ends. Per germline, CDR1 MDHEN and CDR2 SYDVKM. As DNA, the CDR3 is TGTGCCAGCAGGCCTCCGGGACAAGGATACCGCAATCAGCCCCAGCATTTT. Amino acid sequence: CASRPPGQGYRNQPQHF.

CDR3 nucleotide sequence: TGTGCCAGCAGCGATCTCCCTGGGGAAATTGATGGCTACACCTTC. It translates to CASSDLPGEIDGYTF. The gene calls are TRBV6-5 and TRBJ1-2; D not resolved. CDR3 length equals 15 residues. Trimming took off 6 bases at V and 6 bases at J, with 20 bases between the two ends. Germline values: CDR1 MNHEY, CDR2 SVGAGI.

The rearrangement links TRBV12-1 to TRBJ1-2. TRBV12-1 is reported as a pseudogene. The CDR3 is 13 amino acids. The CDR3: CASSFGGTVGYTF. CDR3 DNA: TGTGCCAGCAGCTTTGGGGGGACGGTTGGCTACACCTTC.

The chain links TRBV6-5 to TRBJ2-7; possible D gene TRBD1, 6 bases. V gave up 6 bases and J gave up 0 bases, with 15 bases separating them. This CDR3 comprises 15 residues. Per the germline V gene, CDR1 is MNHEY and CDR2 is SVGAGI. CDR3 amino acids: CASRPETGSSYEQYF. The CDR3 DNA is TGTGCCAGCAGACCCGAGACAGGAAGCTCCTACGAGCAGTACTTC.

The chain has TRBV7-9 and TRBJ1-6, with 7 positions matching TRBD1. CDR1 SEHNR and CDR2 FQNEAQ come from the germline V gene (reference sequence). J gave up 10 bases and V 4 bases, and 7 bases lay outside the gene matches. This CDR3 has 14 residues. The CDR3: CASSSRQGPSPLHF. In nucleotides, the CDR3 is TGTGCCAGCAGCTCTCGACAGGGTCCCTCACCCCTCCACTTT. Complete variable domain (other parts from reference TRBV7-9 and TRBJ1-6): DTGVSQNPRHKITKRGQNVTFRCDPISEHNRLYWYRQTLGQGPEFLTYFQNEAQLEKSRLLSDRFSAERPKGSFSTLEIQRTEQGDSAMYLCASSSRQGPSPLHFGNGTRLTVT.

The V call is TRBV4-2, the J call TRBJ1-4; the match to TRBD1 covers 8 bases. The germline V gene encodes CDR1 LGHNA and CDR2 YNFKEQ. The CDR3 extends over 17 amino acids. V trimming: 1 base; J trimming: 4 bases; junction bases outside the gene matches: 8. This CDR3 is CASSQATNRGNNEKLFF. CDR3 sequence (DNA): TGTGCCAGCAGCCAAGCGACAAACAGGGGGAATAATGAAAAACTGTTTTTT.

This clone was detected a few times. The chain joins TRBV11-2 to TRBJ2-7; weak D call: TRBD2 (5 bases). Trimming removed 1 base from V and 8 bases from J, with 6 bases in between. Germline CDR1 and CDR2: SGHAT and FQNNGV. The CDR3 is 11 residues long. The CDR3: CASSLGGKQYF. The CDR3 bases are TGTGCCAGCAGCTTAGGAGGGAAGCAGTACTTC.

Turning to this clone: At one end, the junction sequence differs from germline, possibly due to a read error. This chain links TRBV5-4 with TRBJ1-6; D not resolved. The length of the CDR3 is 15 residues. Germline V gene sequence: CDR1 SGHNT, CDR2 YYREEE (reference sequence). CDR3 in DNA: TGCGCCAGCAGCCAAGAAAGGTATCACCCCTCACCCCTCCACTTT. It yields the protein CASSQERYHPSPLHF. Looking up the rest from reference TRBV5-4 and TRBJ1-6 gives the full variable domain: ETGVTQSPTHLIKTRGQQVTLRCSSQSGHNTVSWYQQALGQGPQFIFQYYREEENGRGNFPPRFSGLQFPNYSSELNVNALELDDSALYLCASSQERYHPSPLHFGNGTRLTVT.

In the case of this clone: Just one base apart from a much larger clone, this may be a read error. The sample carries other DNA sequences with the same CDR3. Written as DNA, the CDR3 is TGTGCCAGTAGCCCTGACAGGCCCTCCTATAATTCACCCCTCCACTTT. This codes for CASSPDRPSYNSPLHF. J is TRBJ1-6 and V is TRBV7-9, with D perhaps matching TRBD1 (6 bases). The germline V gene encodes CDR1 SEHNR and CDR2 FQNEAQ (reference sequence). Trimming removed 9 bases from V and 0 bases from J, with 15 bases in between. This CDR3 contains 16 residues. The full variable domain, its missing parts supplied by reference TRBV7-9 and TRBJ1-6, is DTGVSQNPRHKITKRGQNVTFRCDPISEHNRLYWYRQTLGQGPEFLTYFQNEAQLEKSRLLSDRFSAERPKGSFSTLEIQRTEQGDSAMYLCASSPDRPSYNSPLHFGNGTRLTVT.

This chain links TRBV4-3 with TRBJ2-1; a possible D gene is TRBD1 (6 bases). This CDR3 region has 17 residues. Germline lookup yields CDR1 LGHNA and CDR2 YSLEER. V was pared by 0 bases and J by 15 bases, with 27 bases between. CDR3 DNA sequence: TGCGCCAGCAGCCAAGATATGCAGGGGACACGTCCAGCGTACGGGTTCTTC. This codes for CASSQDMQGTRPAYGFF.

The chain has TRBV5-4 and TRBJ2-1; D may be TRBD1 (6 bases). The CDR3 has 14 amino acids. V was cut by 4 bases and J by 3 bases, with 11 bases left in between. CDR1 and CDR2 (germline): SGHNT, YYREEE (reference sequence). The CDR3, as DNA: TGTGCCAGCAGCGGCCGGGACAACTACAATGAGCAGTTCTTC. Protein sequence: CASSGRDNYNEQFF.

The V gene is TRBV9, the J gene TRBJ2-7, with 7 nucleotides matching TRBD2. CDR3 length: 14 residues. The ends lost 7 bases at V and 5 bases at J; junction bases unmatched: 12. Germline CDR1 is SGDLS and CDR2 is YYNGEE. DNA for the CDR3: TGTGCCAGCGGGTTGAGCGGGGCCGATGACGAGCAGTACTTC. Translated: CASGLSGADDEQYF.

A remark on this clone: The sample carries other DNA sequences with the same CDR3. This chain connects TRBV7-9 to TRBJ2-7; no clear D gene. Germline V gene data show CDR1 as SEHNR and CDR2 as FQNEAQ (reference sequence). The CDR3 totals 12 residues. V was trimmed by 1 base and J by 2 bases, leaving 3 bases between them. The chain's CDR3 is CASSLGTYEQYF. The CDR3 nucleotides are TGTGCCAGCAGCTTAGGTACCTACGAGCAGTACTTC. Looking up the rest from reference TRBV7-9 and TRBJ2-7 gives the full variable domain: DTGVSQNPRHKITKRGQNVTFRCDPISEHNRLYWYRQTLGQGPEFLTYFQNEAQLEKSRLLSDRFSAERPKGSFSTLEIQRTEQGDSAMYLCASSLGTYEQYFGPGTRLTVT.

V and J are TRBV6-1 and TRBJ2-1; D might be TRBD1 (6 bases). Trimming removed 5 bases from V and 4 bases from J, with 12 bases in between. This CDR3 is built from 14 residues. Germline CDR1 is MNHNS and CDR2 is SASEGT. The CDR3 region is CASSNSDRYNEQFF. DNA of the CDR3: TGTGCCAGCAGTAATTCGGACAGATACAATGAGCAGTTCTTC.